This T cell receptor beta chain was captured by sequencing in a study of blood T cell repertoires in COVID-19. Study information: In each case, the material was cDNA or gDNA derived from T cells, B-cell-depleted T cells, or PBMCs.

Original processing notes: From reference gene primer amplification, estimates of nucleated cell counts were derived. Some clones are missing from TCRdb's copy, which holds only in-frame ones; the method was immunoSEQ multiplex PCR. D and trimming were read from the DNA, whereas the V and J calls and clone size are those reported in that table. The table lists approximately 230,000 clones, more than 70% of them singletons, with under 2.5% in the top ten. CDR1 and CDR2 (germline): GTSNPN, SVGIG (reference sequence). This CDR3 contains 15 residues. Trimming removed 0 bases from V and 4 bases from J, with 13 bases in between.

This TCR was sampled from a woman aged 40-49 years who had recovered from COVID-19. V and J are TRBV30 and TRBJ1-3; no reliable D call. The sample was peripheral blood. This CDR3 reads CAWSVGGGLGNTIYF. The CDR3 DNA is TGTGCCTGGAGTGTAGGCGGAGGGTTGGGAAACACCATATATTTT.